Detailed here is one TCR beta chain. Its antigen is not known. The junction had 4 bases not matched to a gene; V was cut back by 8 bases and J by 2 bases. CDR3 size: 14 residues. Germline CDR1 reads LGHNA; CDR2 reads YNFKEQ. The data originate from a study of identical twins. TCRdb reanalysed the 5' RACE reads using MiXCR and keeps one entry per CDR3 protein. The repertoire holds just over 450,000 distinct CDR3 sequences, with 14% as singletons. Study-level findings and limits: Fewer insertions were carried by abundant cord blood beta clonotypes, but none was seen in memory repertoires. Recombination models fit unrelated individuals' TCR alpha sharing but underestimated twins'.

These same records also appear under a second study, on yellow fever vaccine responses in identical twins.

Sequencing was carried out using CD4+ T cells sorted from blood. The chain is built from TRBV4-2 and TRBJ2-3, with 10 bases aligning to TRBD2. The clonotype was recovered from a woman aged 18-29 years in good health. CDR3 region: CASRLAGPTDTQYF. CDR3 nucleotide sequence: TGTGCCAGCCGACTAGCGGGTCCCACAGATACGCAGTATTTT.